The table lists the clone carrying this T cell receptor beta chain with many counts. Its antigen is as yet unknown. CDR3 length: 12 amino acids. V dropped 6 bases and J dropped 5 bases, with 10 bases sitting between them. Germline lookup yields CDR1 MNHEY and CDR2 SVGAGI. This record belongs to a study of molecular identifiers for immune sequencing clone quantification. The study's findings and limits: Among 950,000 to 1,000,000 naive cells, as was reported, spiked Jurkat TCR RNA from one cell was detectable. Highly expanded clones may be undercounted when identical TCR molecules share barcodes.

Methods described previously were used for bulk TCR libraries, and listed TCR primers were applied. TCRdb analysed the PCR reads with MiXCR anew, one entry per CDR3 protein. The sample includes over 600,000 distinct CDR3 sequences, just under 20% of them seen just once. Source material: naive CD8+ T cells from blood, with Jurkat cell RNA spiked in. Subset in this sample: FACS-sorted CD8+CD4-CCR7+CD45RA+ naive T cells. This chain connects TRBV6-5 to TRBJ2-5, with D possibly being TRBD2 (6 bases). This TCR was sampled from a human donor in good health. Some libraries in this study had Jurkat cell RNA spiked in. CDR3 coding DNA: TGTGCCAGCAGGGAGGGCCTGGAGACCCAGTACTTC. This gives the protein CASREGLETQYF.